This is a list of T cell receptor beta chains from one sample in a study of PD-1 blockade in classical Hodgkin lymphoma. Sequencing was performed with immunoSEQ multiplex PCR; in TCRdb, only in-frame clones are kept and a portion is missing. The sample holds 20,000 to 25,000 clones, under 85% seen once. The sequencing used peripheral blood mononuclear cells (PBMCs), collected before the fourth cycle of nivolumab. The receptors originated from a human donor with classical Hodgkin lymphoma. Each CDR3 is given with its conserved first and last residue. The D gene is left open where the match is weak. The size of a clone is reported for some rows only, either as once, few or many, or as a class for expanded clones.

CASRPPLAGAYNEQFF,TGTGCCAGTAGACCCCCCCTAGCGGGGGCCTACAATGAGCAGTTCTTC,TRBD2,.,TRBJ2-1,TRBV19
CASSYYGLRTDTQYF,TGTGCCAGCAGTTACTACGGACTACGCACAGATACGCAGTATTTT,.,.,TRBJ2-3,TRBV6-6
CASSPMGSGRADTQYF,TGTGCCAGCAGCCCGATGGGTAGCGGGAGGGCAGATACGCAGTATTTT,TRBD2,.,TRBJ2-3,TRBV11-2
CASSIQGAQFF,TGTGCCAGTAGTATTCAGGGGGCGCAGTTCTTC,TRBD1,.,TRBJ2-1,TRBV19
CASSFTGAPYNEQFF,TGTGCCAGCAGCTTCACGGGAGCCCCCTACAATGAGCAGTTCTTC,.,.,TRBJ2-1,TRBV7-3
CASSLRHLTGELFF,TGTGCCAGCAGCTTAAGGCACCTCACCGGGGAGCTGTTTTTT,.,few,TRBJ2-2,TRBV11-2
CASIWTGPNTEAFF,TGTGCCAGCATCTGGACAGGGCCCAACACTGAAGCTTTCTTT,TRBD1,.,TRBJ1-1,TRBV2
CASKFGGGTGELFF,TGTGCCAGCAAGTTCGGCGGGGGCACCGGGGAGCTGTTTTTT,TRBD2,.,TRBJ2-2,TRBV2
CASSPRRGADTQYF,TGTGCCAGCTCACCACGCAGGGGCGCAGATACGCAGTATTTT,.,.,TRBJ2-3,TRBV18
CASSSDREFGEQYF,TGCGCCAGCAGTTCCGACAGGGAGTTCGGCGAGCAGTACTTC,TRBD1,.,TRBJ2-7,TRBV5-1
CAIKGTGRTGELFF,TGTGCCATCAAAGGGACAGGGAGGACCGGGGAGCTGTTTTTT,TRBD1,.,TRBJ2-2,TRBV10-3
CASSRRATGASGANVLTF,TGTGCCAGCAGCCGGCGAGCGACAGGGGCCTCTGGGGCCAACGTCCTGACTTTC,TRBD1,.,TRBJ2-6,TRBV14
CASSVTGRGTEAFF,TGCGCCAGCAGCGTTACAGGGCGCGGCACTGAAGCTTTCTTT,.,.,TRBJ1-1,TRBV5-1
CASSGRISGANVLTF,TGTGCCAGTAGTGGAAGAATCTCTGGGGCCAACGTCCTGACTTTC,.,.,TRBJ2-6,TRBV19
CASSFMEAQNYGYTF,TGTGCCAGCAGCTTTATGGAGGCCCAGAACTATGGCTACACCTTC,.,once,TRBJ1-2,TRBV5-8
CASSQVGTGSFAEAFF,TGTGCCAGCAGCCAAGTCGGTACGGGGAGTTTCGCTGAAGCTTTCTTT,.,.,TRBJ1-1,TRBV4-2
CASSEGWGGYGYTF,TGTGCCAGCAGTGAAGGTTGGGGGGGCTATGGCTACACCTTC,.,.,TRBJ1-2,TRBV6-1
CASSVSGAWETQYF,TGTGCCAGCAGCGTTTCAGGGGCGTGGGAGACCCAGTACTTC,.,.,TRBJ2-5,TRBV9
CASSFPDRGLRTDTQYF,TGTGCCAGCAGTTTCCCCGACAGGGGGCTTCGCACAGATACGCAGTATTTT,TRBD1,.,TRBJ2-3,TRBV27
CASSFRRLETQYF,TGTGCCAGCAGCTTTCGCCGGCTGGAGACCCAGTACTTC,.,few,TRBJ2-5,TRBV7-2